The rows below give T cell receptor beta chains drawn from one sample of a study of T cell repertoires in cytomegalovirus infection. These receptors are not linked to any known antigen. TCRdb processed the reads anew with MiXCR; each CDR3 protein has one entry. Of about 900,000 distinct CDR3 sequences listed, 25% to 40% were seen once; the top ten hold roughly an eighth. Here the sequenced sample was cultured CD8+ T cells from PBMCs, taken from culture after CMV antigen stimulation. The origin of the receptors is a human donor in good health (CMV status not recorded). Some clones in this sample may be carry-over from other donors' samples. CDR3s include the opening cysteine and the closing phenylalanine or tryptophan. A D gene is named only where the DNA matches it firmly. Size tells how often a clone was seen (once, few, many) or the class of an expanded clone, and some rows leave it out.

CDR3aa | CDR3nt | v_gene | abundance | j_gene | len | d_gene
CASSVTSVGGLSNEQFF | TGTGCCAGCAGCGTAACCAGCGTAGGGGGCCTTTCCAATGAGCAGTTCTTC | TRBV9 | few | TRBJ2-1 | 17 | TRBD1
CASRQGFVTDTQYF | TGTGCCAGCAGACAGGGTTTTGTCACAGATACGCAGTATTTT | TRBV6-1 | - | TRBJ2-3 | 14 | -
CVSSLWQGNTIYF | TGTGTCAGCAGCTTGTGGCAAGGAAACACCATATATTTT | TRBV5-8 | - | TRBJ1-3 | 13 | -
CASSVEGTGAYHEQYF | TGTGCCAGCAGCGTAGAGGGGACAGGGGCGTATCACGAGCAGTACTTC | TRBV9 | - | TRBJ2-7 | 16 | TRBD1
CASSFATNYEQYF | TGTGCCAGCAGCTTTGCCACAAACTACGAGCAGTACTTC | TRBV27 | - | TRBJ2-7 | 13 | -
CATEGMAVREQFF | TGTGCCACCGAAGGGATGGCGGTTCGGGAGCAGTTCTTC | TRBV6-5 | - | TRBJ2-1 | 13 | -
CASFRADYGYTF | TGTGCCAGTTTCAGGGCGGACTATGGCTACACCTTC | TRBV27 | - | TRBJ1-2 | 12 | -
CAERQERDTQYF | TGTGCCGAACGACAGGAGCGAGATACGCAGTATTTT | TRBV2 | - | TRBJ2-3 | 12 | -
CASYSGNYGYTF | TGTGCCTCCTATTCAGGGAACTATGGCTACACCTTC | TRBV7-9 | few | TRBJ1-2 | 12 | -
CASSTTGRGGNEQFF | TGTGCCAGCAGTACTACGGGAAGGGGTGGCAATGAGCAGTTCTTC | TRBV6-2/TRBV6-3 | few | TRBJ2-1 | 15 | -
CASSLPQGLTNTGELFF | TGTGCCAGCAGCTTACCACAGGGGCTAACGAACACCGGGGAGCTGTTTTTT | TRBV7-6 | few | TRBJ2-2 | 17 | TRBD1
CASSLDSGQGEAFF | TGTGCCAGCAGCTTAGATTCGGGACAGGGTGAAGCTTTCTTT | TRBV7-3 | - | TRBJ1-1 | 14 | TRBD1
CSAITGGSEKLFF | TGCAGTGCCATTACAGGGGGTTCGGAAAAACTGTTTTTT | TRBV20-1 | - | TRBJ1-4 | 13 | TRBD1
CASSLGRLTDVTQYF | TGTGCCAGCAGCTTAGGGCGGCTCACGGACGTTACGCAGTATTTT | TRBV7-2 | many | TRBJ2-3 | 15 | -
CANSSAGGPGEQFF | TGTGCCAACAGTTCCGCGGGGGGGCCGGGTGAGCAGTTCTTC | TRBV12-3/TRBV12-4 | - | TRBJ2-1 | 14 | TRBD2
CASSYLSLGSGLTEAFF | TGTGCCAGCAGTTACTTAAGTTTGGGTTCAGGGCTCACTGAAGCTTTCTTT | TRBV6-6 | few | TRBJ1-1 | 17 | -
CASRPGTVWEQFF | TGTGCCAGCAGACCGGGGACAGTCTGGGAACAGTTCTTC | TRBV5-5 | few | TRBJ2-1 | 13 | TRBD1
CASTLTSDLSYEQYF | TGTGCCAGCACCCTGACTTCGGACCTCTCCTACGAGCAGTACTTC | TRBV6-5 | - | TRBJ2-7 | 15 | -
CSARDPRDVWVNSPLHF | TGCAGTGCTAGAGATCCGAGGGATGTCTGGGTTAATTCACCCCTCCACTTT | TRBV20-1 | once | TRBJ1-6 | 17 | -
CASSHRTGPNQPQHF | TGCGCCAGCAGCCACAGGACAGGGCCCAATCAGCCCCAGCATTTT | TRBV4-1 | - | TRBJ1-5 | 15 | TRBD1
CASSLGLSNEQFF | TGTGCCAGCAGCTTAGGACTGTCAAATGAGCAGTTCTTC | TRBV6-1 | many | TRBJ2-1 | 13 | -
CASSFLRGHGEDTQYF | TGTGCCAGCAGTTTTTTGCGGGGGCACGGGGAGGATACGCAGTATTTT | TRBV27 | many | TRBJ2-3 | 16 | -
CASSPDRGLNIQYF | TGTGCCAGCAGCCCGGACAGGGGGCTGAACATTCAGTACTTC | TRBV7-9 | many | TRBJ2-4 | 14 | TRBD1
CASISSTETLYGYTF | TGTGCCAGCATCTCTTCGACAGAGACCCTCTATGGCTACACCTTC | TRBV12-3/TRBV12-4 | - | TRBJ1-2 | 15 | -
CASSSPGQGWNSPLHF | TGTGCCAGTTCGTCTCCGGGACAGGGATGGAATTCACCCCTCCACTTT | TRBV19 | - | TRBJ1-6 | 16 | TRBD1
CASSPGSGTGAYEQYF | TGTGCCAGCAGCCCCGGATCCGGGACAGGGGCCTACGAGCAGTACTTC | TRBV7-8 | - | TRBJ2-7 | 16 | TRBD1
CASGPTPIYGYTF | TGTGCTAGTGGGCCGACGCCGATCTATGGCTACACCTTC | TRBV12-5 | few | TRBJ1-2 | 13 | -
CASSYSITGRETQYF | TGTGCCAGCAGTTACTCGATTACTGGGAGGGAGACCCAGTACTTC | TRBV6-8 | - | TRBJ2-5 | 15 | -
CASSLVAGEDTGELFF | TGTGCCAGCAGCTTAGTTGCAGGGGAAGACACCGGGGAGCTGTTTTTT | TRBV7-6 | - | TRBJ2-2 | 16 | -
CASSEADWRGAKNIQYF | TGTGCCAGCAGTGAAGCGGATTGGCGTGGGGCCAAAAACATTCAGTACTTC | TRBV6-1 | few | TRBJ2-4 | 17 | -
CSARQGGGRRGFSNQPQHF | TGCAGTGCTAGACAAGGTGGAGGGAGGAGGGGCTTTAGCAATCAGCCCCAGCATTTT | TRBV20-1 | - | TRBJ1-5 | 19 | -
CASSYVVGSKETQYF | TGTGCCAGCAGTTACGTTGTGGGCAGCAAAGAGACCCAGTACTTC | TRBV6-6 | - | TRBJ2-5 | 15 | -
CASSQDQSTSRYNEQFF | TGCGCCAGCAGCCAAGATCAATCGACTAGCCGTTACAATGAGCAGTTCTTC | TRBV4-3 | - | TRBJ2-1 | 17 | TRBD2
CSVGLEEGGGYTF | TGCAGCGTTGGGTTAGAAGAGGGAGGCGGCTACACCTTC | TRBV29-1 | - | TRBJ1-2 | 13 | -
CASSQDTSGVQETQYF | TGCGCCAGCAGCCAAGATACTAGCGGGGTCCAAGAGACCCAGTACTTC | TRBV4-1 | few | TRBJ2-5 | 16 | TRBD2
CASSLGQNSEQYF | TGTGCCAGCAGCTTAGGGCAGAACTCCGAGCAGTACTTC | TRBV11-3 | few | TRBJ2-7 | 13 | -
CASSLWWDGSSGNTIYF | TGTGCCAGCAGCTTATGGTGGGACGGGAGCTCTGGAAACACCATATATTTT | TRBV7-3 | - | TRBJ1-3 | 17 | -
CVSSYGGAAFF | TGTGTCAGCAGCTATGGGGGGGCGGCTTTCTTT | TRBV12-3/TRBV12-4 | - | TRBJ1-1 | 11 | -
CASSPRQGRATDGTQYF | TGTGCCAGCAGCCCTCGACAGGGGCGGGCCACAGATGGTACGCAGTATTTT | TRBV12-3/TRBV12-4 | few | TRBJ2-3 | 17 | TRBD1
CASRPSGTDAFFYNEQFF | TGTGCCAGCAGACCCTCCGGGACAGACGCATTTTTCTACAATGAGCAGTTCTTC | TRBV7-6 | - | TRBJ2-1 | 18 | TRBD1
CASDQKGGDPYEQYF | TGTGCTAGTGACCAAAAGGGGGGGGACCCCTACGAGCAGTACTTC | TRBV12-5 | many | TRBJ2-7 | 15 | -
CASSEVLLSDTQYF | TGTGCCAGCAGTGAAGTACTTTTATCAGATACGCAGTATTTT | TRBV6-1 | once | TRBJ2-3 | 14 | -
CASSPLGLAGVQETQYF | TGTGCCAGCAGCCCGCTTGGACTAGCGGGGGTACAAGAGACCCAGTACTTC | TRBV7-2 | many | TRBJ2-5 | 17 | TRBD2
CASRAGQGYGYTF | TGTGCCAGCAGGGCGGGACAGGGTTATGGCTACACCTTC | TRBV27 | - | TRBJ1-2 | 13 | TRBD1
CSALGGTEAFF | TGCAGCGCATTAGGGGGCACTGAAGCTTTCTTT | TRBV29-1 | - | TRBJ1-1 | 11 | -
CASSRLKEGLNTQYF | TGTGCCAGCAGCCGGCTCAAGGAGGGGTTGAATACGCAGTATTTT | TRBV7-6 | - | TRBJ2-3 | 15 | -
CASSRPFGTSGGSINNEQFF | TGTGCCAGCAGCCGACCATTTGGGACTAGCGGGGGGTCCATTAACAATGAGCAGTTCTTC | TRBV7-2 | many | TRBJ2-1 | 20 | TRBD2
CASSYSPQRNQPQHF | TGTGCCAGCAGTTACTCTCCACAGCGCAATCAGCCCCAGCATTTT | TRBV6-2/TRBV6-3 | few | TRBJ1-5 | 15 | -